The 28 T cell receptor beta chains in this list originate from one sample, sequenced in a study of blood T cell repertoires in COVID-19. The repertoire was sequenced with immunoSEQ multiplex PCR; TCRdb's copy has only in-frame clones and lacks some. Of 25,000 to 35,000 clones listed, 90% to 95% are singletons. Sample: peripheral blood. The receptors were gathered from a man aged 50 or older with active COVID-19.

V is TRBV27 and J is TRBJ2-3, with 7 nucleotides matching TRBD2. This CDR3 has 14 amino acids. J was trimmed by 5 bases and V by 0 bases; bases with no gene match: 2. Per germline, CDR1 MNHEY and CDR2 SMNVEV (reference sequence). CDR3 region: CASSLSGEGDTQYF. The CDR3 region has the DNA TGTGCCAGCAGTTTATCCGGGGAGGGAGATACGCAGTATTTT.

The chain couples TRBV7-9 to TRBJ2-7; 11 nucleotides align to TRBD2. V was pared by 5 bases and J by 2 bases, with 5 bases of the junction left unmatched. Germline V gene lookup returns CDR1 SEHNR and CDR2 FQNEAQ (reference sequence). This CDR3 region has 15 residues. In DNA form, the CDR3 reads TGTGCCAGCAGCGGAGGGACTAGCGGAGCCTACGAGCAGTACTTC. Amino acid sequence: CASSGGTSGAYEQYF.

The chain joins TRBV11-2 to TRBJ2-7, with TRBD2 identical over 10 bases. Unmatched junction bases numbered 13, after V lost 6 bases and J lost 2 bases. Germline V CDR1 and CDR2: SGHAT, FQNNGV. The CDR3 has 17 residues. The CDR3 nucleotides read TGTGCCAGCAGGTTATCCCGCAGCGGGAGGGCCCCCTACGAGCAGTACTTC. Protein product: CASRLSRSGRAPYEQYF.

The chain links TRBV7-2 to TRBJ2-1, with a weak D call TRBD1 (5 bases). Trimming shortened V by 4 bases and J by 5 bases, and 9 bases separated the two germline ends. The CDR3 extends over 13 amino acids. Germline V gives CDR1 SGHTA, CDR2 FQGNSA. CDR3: CASSWTRNNEQFF. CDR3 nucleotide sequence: TGTGCCAGCAGCTGGACACGGAACAATGAGCAGTTCTTC. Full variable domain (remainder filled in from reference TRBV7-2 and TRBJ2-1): GAGVSQSPSNKVTEKGKDVELRCDPISGHTALYWYRQSLGQGLEFLIYFQGNSAPDKSGLPSDRFSAERTGGSVSTLTIQRTQQEDSAVYLCASSWTRNNEQFFGPGTRLTVL.

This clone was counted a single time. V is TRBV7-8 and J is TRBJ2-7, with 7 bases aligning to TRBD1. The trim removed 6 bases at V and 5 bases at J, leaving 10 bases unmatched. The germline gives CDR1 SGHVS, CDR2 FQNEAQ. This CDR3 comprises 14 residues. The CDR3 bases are TGTGCCAGCAGGGCAGGGGGATTGGTGGACGAGCAGTACTTC. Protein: CASRAGGLVDEQYF.

CDR3 sequence (DNA): TGTGCCAGCAGTGAAGGGGGACAGGAATACGAGCAGTACTTC. Translating gives CASSEGGQEYEQYF. The genes are TRBV6-1 and TRBJ2-7, with TRBD1 matching over 8 bases. V was pared by 1 base and J by 4 bases, with 3 bases of the junction left unmatched. CDR3 size: 14 residues. Germline CDR1 reads MNHNS; CDR2 reads SASEGT.

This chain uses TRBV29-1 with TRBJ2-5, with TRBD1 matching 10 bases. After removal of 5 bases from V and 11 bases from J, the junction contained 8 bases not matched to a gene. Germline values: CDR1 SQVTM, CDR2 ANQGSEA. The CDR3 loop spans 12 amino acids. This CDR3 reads CSVQPGQGIQYF. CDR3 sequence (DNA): TGCAGCGTTCAACCGGGACAGGGGATTCAGTACTTC.

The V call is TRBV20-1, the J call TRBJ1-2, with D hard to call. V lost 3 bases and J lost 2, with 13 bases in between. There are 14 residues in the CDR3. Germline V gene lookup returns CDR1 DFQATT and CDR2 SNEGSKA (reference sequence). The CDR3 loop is CSASKSHLNYGYTF. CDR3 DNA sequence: TGCAGTGCTAGTAAAAGCCACCTAAACTATGGCTACACCTTC.

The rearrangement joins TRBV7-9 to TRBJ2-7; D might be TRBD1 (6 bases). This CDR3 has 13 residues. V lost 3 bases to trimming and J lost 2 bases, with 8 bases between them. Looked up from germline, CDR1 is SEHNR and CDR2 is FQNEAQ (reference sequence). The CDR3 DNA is TGTGCCAGCAGCTTGACAGGCACCTACGAGCAGTACTTC. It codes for CASSLTGTYEQYF.

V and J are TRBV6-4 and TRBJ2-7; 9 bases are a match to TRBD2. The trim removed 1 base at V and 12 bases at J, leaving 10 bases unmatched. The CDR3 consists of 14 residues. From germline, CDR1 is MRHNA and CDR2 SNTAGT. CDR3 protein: CASSDLRLAGIRYF. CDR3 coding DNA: TGTGCCAGCAGTGACTTGCGGCTAGCGGGAATCCGGTACTTC.

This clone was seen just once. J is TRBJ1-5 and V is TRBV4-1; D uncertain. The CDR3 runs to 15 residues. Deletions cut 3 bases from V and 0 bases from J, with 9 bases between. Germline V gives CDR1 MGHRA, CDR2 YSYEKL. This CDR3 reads CASSQGGSSNQPQHF. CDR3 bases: TGCGCCAGCAGCCAGGGAGGGAGTAGCAATCAGCCCCAGCATTTT.

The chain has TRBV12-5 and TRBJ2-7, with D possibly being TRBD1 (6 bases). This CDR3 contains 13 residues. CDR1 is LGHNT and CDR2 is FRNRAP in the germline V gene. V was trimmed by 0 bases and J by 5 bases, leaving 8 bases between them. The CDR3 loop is CASGLVPGDEQYF. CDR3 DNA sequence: TGTGCTAGTGGTTTGGTACCAGGGGACGAGCAGTACTTC.

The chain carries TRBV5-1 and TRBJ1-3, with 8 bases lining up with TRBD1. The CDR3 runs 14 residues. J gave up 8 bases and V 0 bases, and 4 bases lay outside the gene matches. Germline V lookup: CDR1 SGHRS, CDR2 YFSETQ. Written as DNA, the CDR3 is TGCGCCAGCAGCTTGGGCGGACAGGGCGACACCATATATTTT. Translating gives CASSLGGQGDTIYF.

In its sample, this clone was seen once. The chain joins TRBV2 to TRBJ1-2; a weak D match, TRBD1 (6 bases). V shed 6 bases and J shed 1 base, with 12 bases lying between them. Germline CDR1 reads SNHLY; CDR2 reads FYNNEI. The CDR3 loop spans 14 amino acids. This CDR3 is CASSQGRGNYGYTF. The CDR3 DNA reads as TGTGCCAGCAGCCAGGGGAGGGGTAACTATGGCTACACCTTC.

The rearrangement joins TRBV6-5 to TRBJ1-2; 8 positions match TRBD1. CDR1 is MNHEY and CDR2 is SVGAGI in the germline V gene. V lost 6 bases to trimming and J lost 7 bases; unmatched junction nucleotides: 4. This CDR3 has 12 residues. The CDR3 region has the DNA TGTGCCAGCAGGGGGCAGGGGGCTGGCTACACCTTC. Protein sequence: CASRGQGAGYTF.

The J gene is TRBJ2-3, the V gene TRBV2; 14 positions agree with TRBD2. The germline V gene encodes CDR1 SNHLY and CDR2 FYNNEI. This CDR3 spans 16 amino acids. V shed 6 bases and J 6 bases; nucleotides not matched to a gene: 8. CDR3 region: CASRVWGLAGEDTQYF. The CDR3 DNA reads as TGTGCCAGCAGGGTATGGGGACTAGCGGGAGAGGATACGCAGTATTTT.

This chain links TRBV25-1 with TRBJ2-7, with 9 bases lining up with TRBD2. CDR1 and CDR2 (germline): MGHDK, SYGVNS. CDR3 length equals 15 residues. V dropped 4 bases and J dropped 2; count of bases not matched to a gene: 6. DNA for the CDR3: TGTGCCAGCAGTGGGCGAGCGGGAGGTGCCTACGAGCAGTACTTC. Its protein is CASSGRAGGAYEQYF.

The CDR3 loop reads CASSLGLNYGYTF. The CDR3 bases are TGTGCCAGCAGTTTGGGACTCAACTATGGCTACACCTTC. The rearrangement joins TRBV12-3 or TRBV12-4 to TRBJ1-2; D perhaps matches TRBD1 (5 bases). Trimming stripped 3 bases from V and 2 bases from J, with 7 bases between. The CDR3 is 13 residues long.

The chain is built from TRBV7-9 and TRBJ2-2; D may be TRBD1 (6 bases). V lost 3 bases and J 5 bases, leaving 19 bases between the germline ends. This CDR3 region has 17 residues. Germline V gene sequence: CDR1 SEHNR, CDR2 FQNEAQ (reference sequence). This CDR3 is CASSFAARAGVTGELFF. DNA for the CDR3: TGTGCCAGCAGCTTTGCCGCAAGGGCAGGGGTTACCGGGGAGCTGTTTTTT. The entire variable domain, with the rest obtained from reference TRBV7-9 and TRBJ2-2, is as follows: DTGVSQNPRHKITKRGQNVTFRCDPISEHNRLYWYRQTLGQGPEFLTYFQNEAQLEKSRLLSDRFSAERPKGSFSTLEIQRTEQGDSAMYLCASSFAARAGVTGELFFGEGSRLTVL.

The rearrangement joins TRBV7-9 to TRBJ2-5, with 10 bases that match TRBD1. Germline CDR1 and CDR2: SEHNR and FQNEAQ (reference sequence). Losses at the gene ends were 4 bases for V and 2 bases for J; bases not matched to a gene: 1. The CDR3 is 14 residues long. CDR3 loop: CASSWTGGQETQYF. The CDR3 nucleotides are TGTGCCAGCAGCTGGACAGGGGGACAAGAGACCCAGTACTTC.

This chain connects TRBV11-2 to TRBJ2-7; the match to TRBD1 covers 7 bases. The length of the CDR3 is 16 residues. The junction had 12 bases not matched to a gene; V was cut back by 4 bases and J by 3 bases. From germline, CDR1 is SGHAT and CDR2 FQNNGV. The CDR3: CASSSSTGTEYYEQYF. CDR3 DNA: TGTGCCAGCAGCTCCTCAACCGGGACAGAGTACTACGAGCAGTACTTC.

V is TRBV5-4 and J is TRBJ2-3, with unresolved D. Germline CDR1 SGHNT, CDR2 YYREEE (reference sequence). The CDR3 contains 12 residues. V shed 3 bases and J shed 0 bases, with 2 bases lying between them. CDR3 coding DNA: TGTGCCAGCAGCTCGAGCACAGATACGCAGTATTTT. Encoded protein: CASSSSTDTQYF.

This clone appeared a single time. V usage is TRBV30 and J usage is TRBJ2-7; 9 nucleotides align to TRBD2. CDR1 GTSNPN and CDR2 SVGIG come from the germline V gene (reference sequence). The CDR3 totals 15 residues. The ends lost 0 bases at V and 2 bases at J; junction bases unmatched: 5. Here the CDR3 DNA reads TGTGCCTGGAGTGTACCCCCTAGCGGGACCTACGAGCAGTACTTC. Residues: CAWSVPPSGTYEQYF.

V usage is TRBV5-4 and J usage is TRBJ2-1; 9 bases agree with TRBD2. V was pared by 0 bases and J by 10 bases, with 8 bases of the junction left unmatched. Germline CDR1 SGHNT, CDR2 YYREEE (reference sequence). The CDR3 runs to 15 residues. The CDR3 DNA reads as TGTGCCAGCAGCTTGGCGGGAGGACTAGCGAGAGAGCAGTTCTTC. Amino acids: CASSLAGGLAREQFF.

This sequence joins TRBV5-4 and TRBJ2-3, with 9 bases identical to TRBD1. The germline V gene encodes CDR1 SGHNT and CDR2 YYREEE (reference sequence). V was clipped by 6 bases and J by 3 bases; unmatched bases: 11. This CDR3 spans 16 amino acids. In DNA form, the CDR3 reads TGTGCCAGCACCTACGGAGGGACAGGGAGGACAGATACGCAGTATTTT. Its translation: CASTYGGTGRTDTQYF.

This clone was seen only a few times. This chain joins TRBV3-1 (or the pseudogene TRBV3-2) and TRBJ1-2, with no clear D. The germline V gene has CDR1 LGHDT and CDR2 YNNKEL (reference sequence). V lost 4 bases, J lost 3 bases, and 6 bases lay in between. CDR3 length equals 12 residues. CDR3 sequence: CASSPGDYGYTF. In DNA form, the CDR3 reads TGTGCCAGCAGCCCTGGAGACTATGGCTACACCTTC.

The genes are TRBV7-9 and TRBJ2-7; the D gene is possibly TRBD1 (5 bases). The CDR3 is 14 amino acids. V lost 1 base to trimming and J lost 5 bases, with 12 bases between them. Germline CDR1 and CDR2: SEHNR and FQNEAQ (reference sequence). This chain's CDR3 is CASSLDPGQDEQYF. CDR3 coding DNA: TGTGCCAGCAGCTTAGACCCAGGGCAAGACGAGCAGTACTTC.

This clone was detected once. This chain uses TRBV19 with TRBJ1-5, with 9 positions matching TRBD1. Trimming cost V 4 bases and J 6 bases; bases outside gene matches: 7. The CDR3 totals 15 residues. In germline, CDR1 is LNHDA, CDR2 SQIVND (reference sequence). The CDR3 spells CASSRGQGKGQPQHF. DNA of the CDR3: TGTGCCAGTAGTAGGGGACAGGGCAAGGGTCAGCCCCAGCATTTT.